Listed here is a single T cell receptor (beta chain). This record comes from a study of T cell changes during pregnancy in multiple sclerosis. Germline V CDR1 and CDR2: SGHDN, FVKESK. The V end lost 4 bases, the J end lost 8 bases, and 12 bases lay between the germline ends. The CDR3 runs 14 residues. The assay was immunoSEQ multiplex PCR, and TCRdb's table has in-frame clones only and misses some. The sample lists tens of thousands of clones; about 92% were seen once. The sample was peripheral blood, taken in the third trimester of pregnancy. This TCR was recovered from a female donor in good health, enrolled as a control in a pregnancy study. This chain joins TRBV14 and TRBJ1-6; TRBD1 is a possible D gene (6 bases). DNA of the CDR3: TGTGCCAGCAGCCTTATAGGGGGAGATTCACCCCTCCACTTT. Protein: CASSLIGGDSPLHF.